The clone carrying this T cell receptor (beta chain) has ten or more counts. Its antigen is not known. This sample is part of a study of T cell repertoires in cytomegalovirus infection. Overall study context: CMV infection together with matching HLA type was indicated by public TCR beta signatures. The study's findings and limits: Clonotype analysis showed dominance of the ex vivo response by HLA-C-restricted CMV-specific TCR beta clonotypes. Summed public TCR beta family frequency identified CMV carriers bearing the relevant HLA.

A single record per CDR3 protein comes from TCRdb applying MiXCR to the reads. The sample records under 200,000 distinct CDR3 sequences, about a tenth being singletons. Per the germline V gene, CDR1 is SGHTA and CDR2 is FQGNSA. The V end was cut by 5 bases, the J end by 7 bases, with 11 bases between. This CDR3 contains 13 residues. The receptor was derived from a human donor in good health (CMV status not recorded). Some clones in this sample may be carry-over from other donors' samples. This rearrangement joins TRBV7-2 to TRBJ1-4; D is uncertain. The specimen was PBMCs. The CDR3 nucleotides are TGTGCCAGCAGCCCCCTCCGGGGTGAAAAACTGTTTTTT. Protein product: CASSPLRGEKLFF. Filled out from reference TRBV7-2 and TRBJ1-4, the complete variable domain reads GAGVSQSPSNKVTEKGKDVELRCDPISGHTALYWYRQSLGQGLEFLIYFQGNSAPDKSGLPSDRFSAERTGGSVSTLTIQRTQQEDSAVYLCASSPLRGEKLFFGSGTQLSVL.